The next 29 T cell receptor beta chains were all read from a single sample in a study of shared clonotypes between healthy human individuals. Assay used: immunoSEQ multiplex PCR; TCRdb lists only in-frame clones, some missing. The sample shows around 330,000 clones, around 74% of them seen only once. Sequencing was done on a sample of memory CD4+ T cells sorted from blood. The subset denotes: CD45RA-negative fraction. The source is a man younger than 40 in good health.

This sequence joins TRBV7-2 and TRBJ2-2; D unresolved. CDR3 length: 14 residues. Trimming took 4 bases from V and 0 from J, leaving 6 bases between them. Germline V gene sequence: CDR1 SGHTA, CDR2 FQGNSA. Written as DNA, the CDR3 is TGTGCCAGCAGCTGGCAGACGAACACCGGGGAGCTGTTTTTT. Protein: CASSWQTNTGELFF. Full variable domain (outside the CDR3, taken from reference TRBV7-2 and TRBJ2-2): GAGVSQSPSNKVTEKGKDVELRCDPISGHTALYWYRQSLGQGLEFLIYFQGNSAPDKSGLPSDRFSAERTGGSVSTLTIQRTQQEDSAVYLCASSWQTNTGELFFGEGSRLTVL.

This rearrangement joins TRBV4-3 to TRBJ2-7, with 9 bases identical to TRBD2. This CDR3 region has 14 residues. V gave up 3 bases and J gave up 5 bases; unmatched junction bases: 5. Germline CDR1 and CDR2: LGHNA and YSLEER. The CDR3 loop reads CASSHAGGPHEQYF. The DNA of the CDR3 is TGCGCCAGCAGCCATGCGGGAGGGCCCCACGAGCAGTACTTC.

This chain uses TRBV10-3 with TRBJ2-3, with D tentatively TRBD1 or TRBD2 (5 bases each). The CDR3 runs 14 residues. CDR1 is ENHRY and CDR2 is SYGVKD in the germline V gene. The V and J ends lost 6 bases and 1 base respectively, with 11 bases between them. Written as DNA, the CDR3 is TGTGCCATCAGCCCTGGGGGTGGCACAGATACGCAGTATTTT. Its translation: CAISPGGGTDTQYF.

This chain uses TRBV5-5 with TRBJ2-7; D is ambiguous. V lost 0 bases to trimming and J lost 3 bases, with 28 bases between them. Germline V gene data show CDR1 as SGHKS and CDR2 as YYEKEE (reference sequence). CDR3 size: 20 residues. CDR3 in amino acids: CASSLVSDRVLYSNYYEQYF. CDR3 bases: TGTGCCAGCAGCTTGGTATCTGACCGCGTCCTCTACTCAAACTACTACGAGCAGTACTTC.

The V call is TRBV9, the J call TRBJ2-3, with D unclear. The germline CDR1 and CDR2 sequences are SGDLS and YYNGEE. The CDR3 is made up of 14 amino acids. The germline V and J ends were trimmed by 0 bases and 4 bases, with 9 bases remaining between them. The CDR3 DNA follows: TGTGCCAGCAGCGTAGATTCGAGTTCAGATACGCAGTATTTT. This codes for CASSVDSSSDTQYF.

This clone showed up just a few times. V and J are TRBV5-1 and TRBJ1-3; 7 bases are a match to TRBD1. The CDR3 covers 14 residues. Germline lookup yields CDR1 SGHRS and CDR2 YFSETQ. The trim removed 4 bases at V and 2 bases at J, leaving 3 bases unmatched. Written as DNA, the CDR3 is TGCGCCAGCAGCCCCGACAGGGCTGGAAACACCATATATTTT. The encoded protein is CASSPDRAGNTIYF. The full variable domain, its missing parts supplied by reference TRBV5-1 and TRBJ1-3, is KAGVTQTPRYLIKTRGQQVTLSCSPISGHRSVSWYQQTPGQGLQFLFEYFSETQRNKGNFPGRFSGRQFSNSRSEMNVSTLELGDSALYLCASSPDRAGNTIYFGEGSWLTVV.

This chain's CDR3 is CASRDGPGAFF. Here the CDR3 DNA reads TGTGCCAGCAGGGACGGCCCGGGGGCTTTCTTT. The chain employs TRBV6-1 and TRBJ1-1, with unresolved D. The length of the CDR3 is 11 residues. In germline, CDR1 is MNHNS, CDR2 SASEGT. V lost 6 bases and J 11 bases, leaving 13 bases between the germline ends.

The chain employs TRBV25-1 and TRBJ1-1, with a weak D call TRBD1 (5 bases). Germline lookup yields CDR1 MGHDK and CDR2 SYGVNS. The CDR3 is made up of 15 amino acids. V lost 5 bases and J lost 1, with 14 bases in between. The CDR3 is CASSRQGSGNTEAFF. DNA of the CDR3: TGTGCCAGCAGTAGGCAGGGCAGTGGGAACACTGAAGCTTTCTTT.

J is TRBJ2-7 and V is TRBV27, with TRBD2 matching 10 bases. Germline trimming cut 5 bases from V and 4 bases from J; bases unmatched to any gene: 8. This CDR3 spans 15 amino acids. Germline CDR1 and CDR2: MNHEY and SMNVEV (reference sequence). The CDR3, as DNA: TGTGCCAGCAGTGGGGCGGTAGCGGGAGGATACGAGCAGTACTTC. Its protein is CASSGAVAGGYEQYF.

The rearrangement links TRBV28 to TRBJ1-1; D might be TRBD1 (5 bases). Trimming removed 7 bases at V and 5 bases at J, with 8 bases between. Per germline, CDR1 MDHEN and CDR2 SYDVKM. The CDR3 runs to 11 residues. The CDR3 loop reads CASIWGTEAFF. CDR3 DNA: TGTGCCAGCATATGGGGGACTGAAGCTTTCTTT.

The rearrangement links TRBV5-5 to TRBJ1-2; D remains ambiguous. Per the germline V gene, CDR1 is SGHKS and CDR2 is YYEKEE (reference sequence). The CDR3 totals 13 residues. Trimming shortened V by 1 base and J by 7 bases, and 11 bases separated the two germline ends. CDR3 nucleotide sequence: TGTGCCAGCAGCTTGACGCCCGAGCGTGGCTACACCTTC. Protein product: CASSLTPERGYTF.

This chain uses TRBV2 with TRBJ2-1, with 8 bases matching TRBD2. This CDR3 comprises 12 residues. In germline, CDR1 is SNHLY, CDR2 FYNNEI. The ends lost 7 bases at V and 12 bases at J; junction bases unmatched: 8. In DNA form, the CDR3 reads TGTGCCAGCAATTCGCCGGGAGGGGGGCAGTTCTTC. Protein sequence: CASNSPGGGQFF.

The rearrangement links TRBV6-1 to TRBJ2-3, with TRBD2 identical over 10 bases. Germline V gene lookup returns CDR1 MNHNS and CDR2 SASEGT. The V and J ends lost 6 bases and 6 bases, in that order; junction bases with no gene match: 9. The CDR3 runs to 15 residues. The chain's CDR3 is CASRGGLAGEDTQYF. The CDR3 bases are TGTGCCAGCAGAGGGGGTCTAGCGGGAGAGGATACGCAGTATTTT.

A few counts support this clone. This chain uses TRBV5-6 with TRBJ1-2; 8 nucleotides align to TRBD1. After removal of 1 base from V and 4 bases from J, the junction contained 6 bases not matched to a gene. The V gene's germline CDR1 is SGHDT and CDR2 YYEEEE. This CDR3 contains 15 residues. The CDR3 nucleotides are TGTGCCAGCAGCTTGTTTTCAGGGGGCGGCTATGGCTACACCTTC. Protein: CASSLFSGGGYGYTF.

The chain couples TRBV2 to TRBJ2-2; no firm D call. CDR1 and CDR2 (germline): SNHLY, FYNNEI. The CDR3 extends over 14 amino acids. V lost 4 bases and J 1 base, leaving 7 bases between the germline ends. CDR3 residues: CASSASQNTGELFF. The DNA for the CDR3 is TGTGCCAGCAGTGCCAGTCAGAACACCGGGGAGCTGTTTTTT.

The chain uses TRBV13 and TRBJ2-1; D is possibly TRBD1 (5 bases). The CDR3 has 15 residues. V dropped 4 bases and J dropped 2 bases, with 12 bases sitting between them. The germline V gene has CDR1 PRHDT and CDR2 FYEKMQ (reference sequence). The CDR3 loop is CASSSTEKTYNEQFF. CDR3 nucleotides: TGTGCCAGCAGCTCGACAGAAAAGACCTACAATGAGCAGTTCTTC. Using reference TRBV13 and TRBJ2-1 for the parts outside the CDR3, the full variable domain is AAGVIQSPRHLIKEKRETATLKCYPIPRHDTVYWYQQGPGQDPQFLISFYEKMQSDKGSIPDRFSAQQFSDYHSELNMSSLELGDSALYFCASSSTEKTYNEQFFGPGTRLTVL.

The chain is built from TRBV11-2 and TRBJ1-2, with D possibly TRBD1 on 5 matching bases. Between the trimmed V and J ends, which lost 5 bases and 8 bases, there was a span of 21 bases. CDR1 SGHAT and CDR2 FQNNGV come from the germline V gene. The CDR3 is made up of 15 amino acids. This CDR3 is CASSPVRGAPGGYTF. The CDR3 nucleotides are TGTGCCAGCAGCCCCGTCCGGGGCGCCCCGGGCGGCTACACCTTC.

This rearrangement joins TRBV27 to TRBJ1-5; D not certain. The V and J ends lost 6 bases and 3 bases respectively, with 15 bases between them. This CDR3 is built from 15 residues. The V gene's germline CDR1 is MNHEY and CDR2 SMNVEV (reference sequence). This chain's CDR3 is CASRSRALANQPQHF. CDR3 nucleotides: TGTGCCAGCAGATCACGGGCACTGGCCAATCAGCCCCAGCATTTT.

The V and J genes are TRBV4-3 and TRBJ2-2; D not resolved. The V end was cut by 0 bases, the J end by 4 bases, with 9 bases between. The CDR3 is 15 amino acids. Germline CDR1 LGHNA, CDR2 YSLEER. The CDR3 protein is CASSQESRITGELFF. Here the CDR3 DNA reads TGCGCCAGCAGCCAAGAATCTCGTATCACCGGGGAGCTGTTTTTT.

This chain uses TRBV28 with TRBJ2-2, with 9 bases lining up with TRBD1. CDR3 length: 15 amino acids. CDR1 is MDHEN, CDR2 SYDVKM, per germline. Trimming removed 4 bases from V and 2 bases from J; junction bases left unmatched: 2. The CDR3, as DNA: TGTGCCAGCAGTTGGGACAGGGCTAACACCGGGGAGCTGTTTTTT. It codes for CASSWDRANTGELFF. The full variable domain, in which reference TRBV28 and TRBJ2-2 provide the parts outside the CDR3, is DVKVTQSSRYLVKRTGEKVFLECVQDMDHENMFWYRQDPGLGLRLIYFSYDVKMKEKGDIPEGYSVSREKKERFSLILESASTNQTSMYLCASSWDRANTGELFFGEGSRLTVL.

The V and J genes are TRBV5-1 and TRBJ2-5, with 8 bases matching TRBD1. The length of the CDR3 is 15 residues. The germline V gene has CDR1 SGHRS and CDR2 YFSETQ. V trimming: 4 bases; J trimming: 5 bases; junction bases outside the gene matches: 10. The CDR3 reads CASSLQGQGEETQYF. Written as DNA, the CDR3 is TGCGCCAGCAGCCTACAAGGACAGGGCGAGGAGACCCAGTACTTC.

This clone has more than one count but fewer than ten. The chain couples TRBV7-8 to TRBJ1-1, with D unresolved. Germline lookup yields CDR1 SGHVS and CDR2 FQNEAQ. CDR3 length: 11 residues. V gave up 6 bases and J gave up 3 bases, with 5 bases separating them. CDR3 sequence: CASRVDTEAFF. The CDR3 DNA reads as TGTGCCAGCAGAGTGGACACTGAAGCTTTCTTT.

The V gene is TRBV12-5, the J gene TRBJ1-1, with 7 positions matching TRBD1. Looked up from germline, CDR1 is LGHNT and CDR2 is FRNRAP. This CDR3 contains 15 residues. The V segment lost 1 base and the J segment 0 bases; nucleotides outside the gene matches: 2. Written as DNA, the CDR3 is TGTGCTAGTGGTTTGGGGGACAGACTGAACACTGAAGCTTTCTTT. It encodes CASGLGDRLNTEAFF.

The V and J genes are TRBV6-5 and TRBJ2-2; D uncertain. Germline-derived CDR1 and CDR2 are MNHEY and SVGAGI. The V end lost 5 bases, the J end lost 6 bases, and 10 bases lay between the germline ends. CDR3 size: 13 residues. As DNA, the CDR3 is TGTGCCAGCAGTCAAAAAGTGGCCGGGGAGCTGTTTTTT. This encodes CASSQKVAGELFF.

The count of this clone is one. CDR3 DNA sequence: TGTGCCAGCAGCTTAGGCTCAGGAGGGGTCGAAAAACTGTTTTTT. Translated, it gives CASSLGSGGVEKLFF. The chain carries TRBV11-2 and TRBJ1-4, with D perhaps TRBD1 (5 bases). There are 15 residues in the CDR3. Germline-derived CDR1 and CDR2 are SGHAT and FQNNGV. The ends were cut back, 1 base at V and 8 bases at J, with 14 bases in the middle.

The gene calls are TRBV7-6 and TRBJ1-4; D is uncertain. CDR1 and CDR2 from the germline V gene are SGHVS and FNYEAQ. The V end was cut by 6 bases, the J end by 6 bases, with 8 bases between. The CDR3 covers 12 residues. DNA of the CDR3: TGTGCCAGCAGTTTTGGGGATGAAAAACTGTTTTTT. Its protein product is CASSFGDEKLFF.

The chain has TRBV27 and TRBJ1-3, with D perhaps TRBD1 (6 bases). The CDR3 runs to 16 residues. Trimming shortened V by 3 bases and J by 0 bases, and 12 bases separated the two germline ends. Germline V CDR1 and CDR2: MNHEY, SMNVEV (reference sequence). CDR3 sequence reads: CASSFSRGGSGNTIYF. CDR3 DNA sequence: TGTGCCAGCAGTTTCTCCAGGGGAGGCTCTGGAAACACCATATATTTT.

The CDR3 bases are TGTGCCAGCAGCTCTACGGGACATGGGGGATCCACCGGGGAGCTGTTTTTT. It is translated as CASSSTGHGGSTGELFF. V gene TRBV5-5 combines with J gene TRBJ2-2; D possibly corresponds to TRBD1 (6 bases). This CDR3 is 17 amino acids long. Germline V gene lookup returns CDR1 SGHKS and CDR2 YYEKEE (reference sequence). Trimming cost V 3 bases and J 4 bases, with 19 bases left between them.

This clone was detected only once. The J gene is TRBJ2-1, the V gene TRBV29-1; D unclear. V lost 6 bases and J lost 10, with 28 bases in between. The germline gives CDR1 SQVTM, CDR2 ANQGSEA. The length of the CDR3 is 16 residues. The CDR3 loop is CSVTSPLSDVFREQFF. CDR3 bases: TGCAGCGTGACGTCTCCTCTATCTGATGTCTTCAGAGAGCAGTTCTTC.